This T cell receptor (beta chain) is drawn from a study of blood T cell repertoires in COVID-19. Study summary: Donors in the United States, Italy and Spain gave samples during acute or convalescent COVID-19. PBMCs, B-cell-depleted T cells, or T cells were the source of the cDNA or gDNA that made up the material.

Methods used by the authors: Quantification of nucleated cells was approximated via reference gene primer amplification. Here immunoSEQ multiplex PCR was the method, and the copy in TCRdb shows in-frame clones only, minus some. V and J calls plus clone size are reproduced from that table; the DNA served to infer D and trimming. The table records 12,000 to 15,000 clones, 70% to 80% of them present only once. This CDR3 spans 15 amino acids. The V and J ends lost 4 bases and 7 bases, in that order; junction bases with no gene match: 8. Germline V gene data show CDR1 as SNHLY and CDR2 as FYNNEI. This TCR was sampled from a man between 60 and 75 years old with acute or convalescent COVID-19. Sequencing was performed on peripheral blood. The chain has TRBV2 and TRBJ1-5; 9 nucleotides line up with TRBD1. CDR3 loop: CASSATGGAGQPQHF. DNA of the CDR3: TGTGCCAGCAGTGCAACAGGGGGCGCGGGGCAGCCCCAGCATTTT.